This T cell receptor (beta chain) was documented in a study of cytomegalovirus exposure and HLA in healthy donors (dated by TCRdb to 2015 to 2018). For the wider study: An earlier analysis of approximately 590 of the donors reported 250 to 350 Gb of sequence data and around 110 million unique TCR beta sequences from roughly 180 million T cells. Approximately 300 gigabases of sequencing data and roughly 80 million unique TCR sequences made up an early release that covered fewer than 650 HLA-typed donors. Of the approximately 400 genotyped donors, approximately 80% were placed in the genetic ancestry cluster associated with self-reported Caucasian donors. The study aimed to test whether signatures of past pathogen exposure could be identified by cataloging public T cell receptors. Using immunosequencing, the study profiled T cell repertoires from 550 to 750 subjects and related those repertoires to cytomegalovirus serostatus. Besides the first cohort of some 670 subjects, a separate validation cohort made up of over 100 different subjects was used. To predict cytomegalovirus infection status, the study combined high-throughput TCR immunosequencing, statistical association of individual TCRs with disease status, and machine learning. A later analysis re-analyzed previously published TCR beta repertoires from 666 donors and added high-resolution HLA genotyping to study TCR occurrence patterns. The later analysis used no new phenotypic data to find candidate immune exposures, relying instead on TCR beta sequences and their occurrence across donors. An earlier analysis of 587 of the donors used high-throughput TCR beta sequencing to judge whether each TCR beta V gene segment behaved as functional or pseudogenic. Alongside the repertoire data, information on donor age, sex, ethnicity and CMV serostatus was compiled. In a later genetic analysis, genome-wide SNP genotypes for about three fifths of the roughly 670 donors were used, and that subset was treated as a discovery cohort. Every repertoire in the discovery cohort had been generated on one and the same sequencing platform. HLA typing covered class I and class II loci at four-digit resolution. The number of typed donors differed by locus: about 620-640 for A, B, C, DRB1 and DQB1; some 500 for DQA1; roughly 600 for DPA1; and roughly 470 for DPB1. Because of strong linkage in the cohort, roughly 5 DR-DQ haplotypes were treated as single units for association and clustering. Among some 410 genotyped donors of the cohort, an average of approximately 240,000 unique TCR beta nucleotide sequences were sequenced per donor, roughly 18% of them non-productive.

The CDR3 covers 16 residues, taking in both the cysteine and the phenylalanine. Of all the DNA, just the CDR3 is kept, 48 bases in frame from base 1. Per the germline V gene, SGHAT is the CDR1 and FQNNGV is the CDR2. V is reduced by 3 bases and J by 3 bases, leaving a spacing of 12 bases between them. The cohort comprised approximately 700 healthy bone marrow donors. At the time of sampling, every cohort member was nominally healthy, though immune exposures that went unrecorded were likely present. The donor was CMV seronegative and belonged to the group of over 300 seronegative cohort members. A peripheral blood sample was provided by each donor, and peripheral blood mononuclear cells were used for TCR beta sequencing. Genomic DNA extraction from the blood cell samples was performed with the Qiagen DNeasy Blood Extraction Kit. Libraries were built with the immunoSEQ multiplex PCR assay. A mixture of 60 forward primers for TCR Vbeta segments and 13 reverse primers for TCR Jbeta segments was used in the multiplex PCR. A multiplex PCR assay on genomic DNA amplified the CDR3 region of rearranged TCR beta genes. The amplified TCR beta libraries were sequenced on the Illumina HiSeq System as 87-base-pair reads. The study's processing was this. A later analysis counted some 80 million unique TCR beta chains across the roughly 700 repertoires, and 9.5 million to 11 million of these chains were shared by at least two donors. A nearest-neighbor algorithm error-corrected the raw reads and collapsed the reads into unique sequences, merging closely related sequences to remove PCR and sequencing errors. Alignment of CDR3 sequences to IMGT reference sequences was used to assign V, D and J gene segments. For a sequence to be retained, a match of at least six nucleotides to both a V gene segment and a J gene segment was required. Rearrangements were called productive when the CDR3 lacked stop codons and stayed in frame with V and J; all others were non-productive. Following IMGT convention, CDR3 was defined as the stretch from the second conserved V-encoded cysteine up to the conserved J-encoded phenylalanine. In an earlier analysis of 500 to 650 of the donors, sequences lacking an unambiguous match to a single V gene segment were excluded. In an earlier analysis of a few hundred of the donors, V segments were called functional above 56.7% productive rearrangements and were called segregating when the between-donor standard deviation exceeded 5%. A statistical classification framework was developed to diagnose cytomegalovirus status using the catalog of TCR beta chain sequences. In a later analysis, TCR nucleotide sequences were compared against IMGT/GENE-DB human TR gene sequences so that V and J genes could be assigned. In a later analysis, CDR3 sequences and most-parsimonious VDJ recombination scenarios were assigned using the TCRdist pipeline. A later analysis defined each TCR beta chain by its CDR3 amino acid sequence plus V-gene family, and excluded reads lacking a unique V-gene family. To address suspected cross-contamination and a sequencing artifact, a later analysis removed 550 to 750 highly shared, low-generation-probability nucleotide sequences. A later analysis calculated a clonal expansion index for each public chain from normalized within-repertoire ranks of inferred template counts. In a later analysis, generation probabilities were computed with a VDJ recombination model fitted to out-of-frame rearrangements, and the resulting probabilities were checked against IGoR. In a later analysis, TCR-TCR, TCR-HLA and TCR-CMV co-occurrence was scored with hypergeometric tests, and a repertoire-size bias correction was applied to TCR pairs. In a later analysis, false discovery rates were estimated by permuting HLA or CMV assignments 20 times. In a later analysis, co-occurring TCRs were grouped with DBSCAN, and TCRdist sequence similarity was added when clustering was performed within HLA-allele-positive subsets. Repertoires with fewer than 30,000 or more than 120,000 public chains, plus five repertoires with anomalous nucleotide sharing, were excluded from co-occurrence clustering. TCRdb re-hosts the immuneACCESS table, in-frame sequences only. Its copies lack some clones; in the studies checked, an unresolved V gene accounts for under half of them, and the cause for the rest is not known. From that table come the V and J calls and clone size; the DNA was used to work out D and trimming. The sample's own table lists about 170,000 clones. The ten largest clonotypes hold 1% to 1.5% of the sample.

Study-level results and caveats: In a later analysis, most CMV-associated TCR beta chains were found to appear HLA-restricted, with HLA associations seemingly driven largely by CMV exposure. A later analysis associated 15,000 to 20,000 TCR beta sequences with specific HLA alleles at a false discovery rate of 0.05. Strong co-occurrence of HLA alleles, especially DR and DQ, made assigning TCR associations to individual alleles difficult. In an earlier analysis of about 600 of the donors, most TCR beta V segments appeared in productive rearrangements about 87% or about 30% of the time, broadly matching IMGT annotations. HLA typing was unavailable for some donors at each locus, so association tests used only the typed subset. An association between a missense DCLRE1C variant and V-gene and J-gene trimming of TCR beta chains was found in a later genetic analysis and replicated in an independent cohort. Some IMGT-functional V segments, including TRBV6-2 and TRBV6-3, could not be distinguished by the 87-base-pair reads and were therefore excluded. A cluster of highly shared sequence variants was judged likely to be a technical artifact of the sequencing pipeline. For the cohort, immune exposure information was limited to CMV serostatus. In this cohort, only TCR beta chains were sequenced, and detectable features were limited by the absence of alpha or paired-chain data. Sequencing depth was assumed to be roughly uniform across donors in the presence/absence analyses, though that assumption may not hold. The study gave a list of around 170 TCR beta chains associated with cytomegalovirus. While some public TCRs were present in many individuals, most TCR sequences turned up only very rarely across donors. In a later analysis, TCR association rates were found to vary across HLA loci, with the most associated TCRs seen for DRB1 alleles and the fewest for HLA-C alleles. According to a later genetic analysis, donors in an Asian-associated ancestry cluster had fewer N-insertions in productive TCRs than the approximately 700-donor mean. A later analysis found that HLA-associated TCR beta chains were more clonally expanded and had lower generation probabilities than equally common non-associated chains. The classifier was reported to diagnose cytomegalovirus status with high specificity and sensitivity in both the original and validation cohorts. Correlated functional status among segregating V segments might reflect linkage disequilibrium, but an unknown experimental factor could not be ruled out. In a later analysis, several top co-occurrence clusters were reported to appear linked to parvovirus B19, influenza, CMV and Epstein-Barr virus. A further reported finding was that TCR beta sequences accurately predicted the HLA-A and HLA-B alleles for most subjects in the first cohort. The earlier analysis of approximately 540 of the donors excluded roughly 17 rarely observed V segments, including chromosome 9 orphons, because counts were too low. It was suggested by the authors that the approach could potentially be generalized to other disease states and immunological phenotypes. A few of the identified cytomegalovirus-associated TCR beta chains were confirmed in vitro to be specific for cytomegalovirus antigens.

A word on this clone: Its antigen is currently not known.

The sequencing input was PBMCs. The sequence joins TRBV11-2 to TRBJ2-6; the D segment cannot be called with confidence. This clonotype was obtained from a woman aged 55-69 years in good health and CMV-seronegative. The DNA is TGTGCCAGCAGCTTCGGGTGGCGCCTTGGGGCCAACGTCCTGACTTTC. It translates as CASSFGWRLGANVLTF.